A single sample is the source of the 15 T cell receptor beta chains below, sequenced in a study of blood T cell repertoires in COVID-19 (dated by TCRdb to 2020 to 2021). Receptors were amplified or captured by the immunoSEQ multiplex PCR assay. The table comes from immuneACCESS by way of TCRdb, which keeps in-frame sequences with V and J called. Part of the clones is missing from these tables; in studies checked, under half for an unresolved V gene and the rest for unknown reasons. This sample is represented by tens of thousands of clones; 80% of them were singletons. Clones ranked in the top ten supply around 21% of the sample. Specimen: peripheral blood. These receptors were obtained from a woman older than 75 with acute or convalescent COVID-19.

V gene TRBV25-1 combines with J gene TRBJ1-2; D possibly corresponds to TRBD1 (5 bases). The CDR3 extends over 15 amino acids. The germline V gene encodes CDR1 MGHDK and CDR2 SYGVNS. Trimming took 0 bases from V and 4 from J, leaving 12 bases between them. CDR3 sequence: CASSEYGGSRYGYTF. CDR3 bases: TGTGCCAGCAGTGAATATGGGGGGTCGCGCTATGGCTACACCTTC.

The chain joins TRBV18 to TRBJ2-7, with 9 positions matching TRBD1. This CDR3 has 14 residues. Per germline, CDR1 KGHSH and CDR2 LQKENI. After removal of 0 bases from V and 5 bases from J, the junction contained 2 bases not matched to a gene. CDR3 in amino acids: CASSPPDRGHEQYF. The CDR3 coding sequence is TGTGCCAGCTCACCACCGGACAGGGGCCACGAGCAGTACTTC. Supplemented by reference TRBV18 and TRBJ2-7, the full variable domain reads NAGVMQNPRHLVRRRGQEARLRCSPMKGHSHVYWYRQLPEEGLKFMVYLQKENIIDESGMPKERFSAEFPKEGPSILRIQQVVRGDSAAYFCASSPPDRGHEQYFGPGTRLTVT.

The chain combines TRBV3-1 (or the pseudogene TRBV3-2) with TRBJ2-7, with D uncertain. Germline lookup yields CDR1 LGHDT and CDR2 YNNKEL (reference sequence). Trimming took 2 bases from V and 3 from J, leaving 14 bases between them. The CDR3 is 15 residues long. In DNA form, the CDR3 reads TGTGCCAGCAGCCAAATCCCGCAAGCTTTCTACGAGCAGTACTTC. The encoded protein is CASSQIPQAFYEQYF.

The rearrangement links TRBV19 to TRBJ2-3, with D maybe TRBD2 (5 bases). The ends were cut back, 3 bases at V and 1 base at J, with 17 bases in the middle. The germline V gene encodes CDR1 LNHDA and CDR2 SQIVND (reference sequence). The CDR3 loop spans 17 amino acids. The CDR3 loop is CASSMMGAPRGTDTQYF. The DNA of the CDR3 is TGTGCCAGTAGTATGATGGGAGCGCCCCGGGGCACAGATACGCAGTATTTT.

The V call is TRBV7-9, the J call TRBJ2-7, with TRBD2 matching over 11 bases. V shed 2 bases and J 0 bases; nucleotides not matched to a gene: 6. The length of the CDR3 is 17 residues. Germline CDR1 and CDR2: SEHNR and FQNEAQ (reference sequence). The DNA for the CDR3 is TGTGCCAGCAGCTTACTGGCTAGCGGGGGGTCCTCCTACGAGCAGTACTTC. Translation gives CASSLLASGGSSYEQYF.

V gene TRBV6-5 combines with J gene TRBJ2-3, with D tentatively TRBD1 (6 bases). In germline, CDR1 is MNHEY, CDR2 SVGAGI. V lost 4 bases, J lost 2 bases, and 16 bases lay in between. The CDR3 has 16 residues. CDR3 coding DNA: TGTGCCAGCAGTTTGAAACAGGGCTCCCACACAGATACGCAGTATTTT. Protein sequence: CASSLKQGSHTDTQYF.

V usage is TRBV19 and J usage is TRBJ2-7, with 7 bases that match TRBD1. V was pared by 3 bases and J by 2 bases, with 7 bases of the junction left unmatched. The CDR3 totals 15 residues. The germline gives CDR1 LNHDA, CDR2 SQIVND (reference sequence). DNA of the CDR3: TGTGCCAGTAGTATGGGAACAGGGGATCCCTACGAGCAGTACTTC. This codes for CASSMGTGDPYEQYF.

This chain connects TRBV6-5 to TRBJ1-3, with D unclear. The CDR3 sequence is 13 residues long. With 8 bases removed from V and 3 bases from J, the gap between germline ends came to 11 bases. CDR1 MNHEY and CDR2 SVGAGI come from the germline V gene. The CDR3 sequence: CASFVYGGNTIYF. Written as DNA, the CDR3 is TGTGCCAGCTTTGTCTATGGTGGAAACACCATATATTTT.

The V call is TRBV2, the J call TRBJ1-2, with TRBD1 matching over 9 bases. Trimming removed 7 bases from V and 2 bases from J; junction bases left unmatched: 8. Germline V lookup: CDR1 SNHLY, CDR2 FYNNEI. The CDR3 sequence is 15 residues long. The CDR3 sequence is CASNHRGLGNYGYTF. CDR3 DNA: TGTGCCAGCAATCACAGGGGGCTAGGAAACTATGGCTACACCTTC.

The V gene is TRBV4-1, the J gene TRBJ2-7; 13 nucleotides agree with TRBD2. J lost 2 bases, V lost 4 bases, and 2 bases had no gene match. CDR1 MGHRA and CDR2 YSYEKL come from the germline V gene. The CDR3 spans 15 residues. In nucleotides, the CDR3 is TGCGCCAGCAGCCTCGGACTAGCGGGGGCCTACGAGCAGTACTTC. Residues: CASSLGLAGAYEQYF.

V and J are TRBV6-5 and TRBJ1-1; TRBD1 agrees at 9 bases. The germline CDR1 and CDR2 sequences are MNHEY and SVGAGI. CDR3 length: 12 residues. V lost 6 bases, J lost 6 bases, and 2 bases stayed unmatched. CDR3 DNA: TGTGCCAGCAGAAGACAGGGGGCTGAAGCTTTCTTT. It is translated as CASRRQGAEAFF.

The rearrangement links TRBV7-2 to TRBJ2-1; 7 bases fit TRBD2. Losses at the gene ends were 5 bases for V and 0 bases for J; bases not matched to a gene: 10. Germline lookup yields CDR1 SGHTA and CDR2 FQGNSA. CDR3 length: 17 amino acids. In DNA form, the CDR3 reads TGTGCCAGCAGCCTCATGGGGGGAGGGAGCTCCTACAATGAGCAGTTCTTC. This sequence encodes CASSLMGGGSSYNEQFF. Full variable domain (rest looked up from reference TRBV7-2 and TRBJ2-1): GAGVSQSPSNKVTEKGKDVELRCDPISGHTALYWYRQSLGQGLEFLIYFQGNSAPDKSGLPSDRFSAERTGGSVSTLTIQRTQQEDSAVYLCASSLMGGGSSYNEQFFGPGTRLTVL.

This chain links TRBV11-2 with TRBJ2-1; D not certain. Trimming pared 4 bases from V and 1 base from J, leaving 17 bases between. The length of the CDR3 is 17 residues. CDR1 is SGHAT, CDR2 FQNNGV, per germline. CDR3 sequence: CASSSPPSGISYNEQFF. For the CDR3, the DNA is TGTGCCAGCAGCTCTCCCCCATCAGGCATATCCTACAATGAGCAGTTCTTC. Based on the CDR3 plus reference TRBV11-2 and TRBJ2-1, the full variable domain is EAGVAQSPRYKIIEKRQSVAFWCNPISGHATLYWYQQILGQGPKLLIQFQNNGVVDDSQLPKDRFSAERLKGVDSTLKIQPAKLEDSAVYLCASSSPPSGISYNEQFFGPGTRLTVL.

The gene calls are TRBV6-1 and TRBJ1-2; a weak D match, TRBD1 (5 bases). There are 12 residues in the CDR3. The germline V gene has CDR1 MNHNS and CDR2 SASEGT. V was clipped by 2 bases and J by 7 bases, with 8 bases between them. CDR3 nucleotides: TGTGCCAGCAGTGAACACAGGATTGGCTACACCTTC. Amino acid sequence: CASSEHRIGYTF.

The CDR3 bases are TGTGCCAGCAGCCAGTTGCCGGGGATGCCAAACGAAAAACTGTTTTTT. This codes for CASSQLPGMPNEKLFF. This chain links TRBV27 with TRBJ1-4; D call uncertain. Germline loops: CDR1 MNHEY, CDR2 SMNVEV (reference sequence). Trimming shortened V by 6 bases and J by 8 bases, and 22 bases separated the two germline ends. CDR3 length equals 16 residues.